This TCR beta chain is from a study of blood T cell repertoires in COVID-19. The length of the CDR3 is 13 residues. Trimming at V came to 7 bases and at J to 0 bases, leaving 4 bases not matched to a gene. CDR1 and CDR2 from the germline V gene are SQVTM and ANQGSEA. Those who participated ranged in age from roughly 18 to 89 years and resided in around 22 US areas. The study assigned cohorts using participant-reported clinical history. Source study methods: The authors estimated nucleated cell counts from reference gene primer amplification. Clones were sequenced by immunoSEQ multiplex PCR, and TCRdb holds only the in-frame ones, with some missing. V and J calls and clone size are those listed in that table; D and trimming were worked out from the DNA. Among over 250,000 clones listed, about 88% were seen once.

V usage is TRBV29-1 and J usage is TRBJ2-3; 7 nucleotides line up with TRBD1. The clonotype comes from a man aged 25-40 years with acute COVID-19. Sequencing was performed on PBMCs or T cells enriched from blood (not recorded which). The CDR3 nucleotides are TGCAGCGAAAGACAGGGAAGCACAGATACGCAGTATTTT. Residues: CSERQGSTDTQYF.